Shown below are 3 T cell receptor beta chains from a single sample sequenced in a study of shared clonotypes between healthy human individuals. The naive CD8 fraction comprised CD45RO-negative cells positively selected for CCR7 and excluded terminally differentiated effector memory CD45RA+ cells. Profiling relied on immunoSEQ multiplex PCR, and the TCRdb table lists in-frame clones only, not all of them. The sample includes about 580,000 clones, 95% to 98% of them seen just once. Sample: naive CD8+ T cells sorted from blood. All receptors come from a young man in good health.

The chain couples TRBV19 to TRBJ2-7, with a weak D call TRBD2 (6 bases). Germline V gene sequence: CDR1 LNHDA, CDR2 SQIVND (reference sequence). V was pared by 5 bases and J by 4 bases, with 12 bases between. The CDR3 loop spans 13 amino acids. CDR3 sequence (DNA): TGTGCCAGTAGTCCGGGACTCCTATACGAGCAGTACTTC. This codes for CASSPGLLYEQYF.

Of note for this clone: This same CDR3 is encoded by further DNA sequences in the sample. The rearrangement joins TRBV5-5 to TRBJ2-7; 7 nucleotides match TRBD2. The germline V gene has CDR1 SGHKS and CDR2 YYEKEE (reference sequence). The J segment lost 3 bases and the V segment lost 1 base, leaving 1 base of the junction unmatched. The CDR3 contains 13 residues. The CDR3 is CASSLLAGYEQYF. Here the CDR3 DNA reads TGTGCCAGCAGCTTGTTAGCGGGCTACGAGCAGTACTTC.

As DNA, the CDR3 is TGTGCCAGCAGCTTAACCCAGAGGTCCTACGAGCAGTACTTC. Its translation: CASSLTQRSYEQYF. The J gene is TRBJ2-7, the V gene TRBV7-9; D call uncertain. The CDR3 contains 14 residues. The V end was cut by 2 bases, the J end by 1 base, with 9 bases between. Germline values: CDR1 SEHNR, CDR2 FQNEAQ (reference sequence).